The clone carrying this T cell receptor beta chain was seen only once. The antigen is not known. The data are from a study of blood T cells in healthy people across ages. Next came a second PCR, run for roughly 6 to 11 cycles, which used a sample-barcoded 5' primer along with a J-beta primer mix. TCRdb fed the 5' RACE reads into MiXCR, producing one record per CDR3 protein. The repertoire includes roughly 1,300,000 distinct CDR3 sequences, approximately 59% of them detected once, and 6.5% to 8.5% sits in the top ten. Per sample, a minimum of 6.5 million PBMCs were isolated. Study-level points and caveats: While age rose, TCR beta diversity per million T cells dropped in a roughly linear way. The study found more naive CD4+ cells and higher diversity in long-lived than aged donors.

Germline V CDR1 and CDR2: MNHEY, SMNVEV (reference sequence). V gave up 1 base and J gave up 8 bases, with 14 bases separating them. The CDR3 is 14 amino acids. This receptor was taken from a man between 18 and 35 years old in good health. The V gene is TRBV27, the J gene TRBJ1-2, with D possibly matching TRBD1 (5 bases). Sequenced material: blood. CDR3 residues: CASSLYPGERGYTF. The CDR3 bases are TGTGCCAGCAGTTTATACCCGGGGGAGCGAGGCTACACCTTC.